Following are 17 T cell receptor beta chains from one sample sequenced in a study of cytomegalovirus exposure and HLA in healthy donors. PCR amplification relied on 60 Vbeta primers (plus 13 Jbeta primers). The repertoire was sequenced with immunoSEQ multiplex PCR; TCRdb's copy has only in-frame clones and lacks some. The sample yields approximately 140,000 clones, approximately 82% seen once. Sequencing was done on a sample of PBMCs. These receptors came from a man aged 45-65 years in good health and CMV-seronegative.

This rearrangement joins TRBV11-2 to TRBJ2-3; D is ambiguous. From germline, CDR1 is SGHAT and CDR2 FQNNGV. Trimming stripped 4 bases from V and 5 bases from J, with 7 bases between. The CDR3 consists of 12 residues. CDR3 DNA: TGTGCCAGCAGCTCCAGTTTAGATACGCAGTATTTT. Protein: CASSSSLDTQYF.

The genes are TRBV6-1 and TRBJ2-3; 7 nucleotides match TRBD1. This CDR3 has 14 residues. J gave up 6 bases and V 3 bases, and 6 bases lay outside the gene matches. CDR1 is MNHNS and CDR2 is SASEGT in the germline V gene. CDR3 protein: CASSEDRWSDTQYF. In DNA, the CDR3 is TGTGCCAGCAGTGAGGACAGGTGGTCGGATACGCAGTATTTT.

The CDR3 protein is CASLGPYLTGYTF. For the CDR3, the DNA is TGTGCCAGCTTGGGGCCATATTTAACGGGCTACACCTTC. The chain joins TRBV6-1 to TRBJ1-2; D perhaps matches TRBD1 (5 bases). The V end lost 8 bases, the J end lost 8 bases, and 18 bases lay between the germline ends. Germline V gene data show CDR1 as MNHNS and CDR2 as SASEGT. There are 13 residues in the CDR3.

This clone came up once. The chain couples TRBV6-6 to TRBJ1-6, with D possibly matching TRBD1 (6 bases). The CDR3 covers 15 residues. Germline assignment: CDR1 MNHNY and CDR2 SVGAGI (reference sequence). V lost 5 bases and J 7 bases, leaving 15 bases between the germline ends. The CDR3 region has the DNA TGTGCCAGCAGTAATTCCGGGACAAGGAATTCACCCCTCCACTTT. Translated: CASSNSGTRNSPLHF.

This clone was picked up one time. The chain combines TRBV7-8 with TRBJ1-1, with a weak D call TRBD1 (6 bases). Per the germline V gene, CDR1 is SGHVS and CDR2 is FQNEAQ. V gave up 0 bases and J gave up 0 bases, with 8 bases separating them. The length of the CDR3 is 15 residues. The CDR3 nucleotides are TGTGCCAGCAGCTTAGCGACAGGTTTGAACACTGAAGCTTTCTTT. Residues: CASSLATGLNTEAFF.

V usage is TRBV9 and J usage is TRBJ1-2; D uncertain. The CDR3 sequence is 16 residues long. The germline V gene has CDR1 SGDLS and CDR2 YYNGEE. Trimming removed 2 bases from V and 5 bases from J, with 19 bases in between. CDR3 DNA: TGTGCCAGCAGCGTTTCCCCGGGAGACGGATTATATGGCTACACCTTC. Translation gives CASSVSPGDGLYGYTF.

The chain employs TRBV6-6 and TRBJ1-1; 11 nucleotides agree with TRBD1. Germline trimming cut 2 bases from V and 5 bases from J; bases unmatched to any gene: 4. CDR1 and CDR2 from the germline V gene are MNHNY and SVGAGI (reference sequence). There are 15 residues in the CDR3. The CDR3 bases are TGTGCCAGCAGTTACGCGGACAGGGGGCGGACTGAAGCTTTCTTT. It translates to CASSYADRGRTEAFF.

Concerning this clone: The germline gene is not matched at one end of the junction; a read error may be the cause. The rearrangement links TRBV7-7 to TRBJ2-5, with unresolved D. This CDR3 has 14 amino acids. Germline CDR1 and CDR2: SSHAT and FNYEAQ (reference sequence). This CDR3 reads CASSLATAYETQYF. The DNA of the CDR3 is TGTGCTAGCAGCTTAGCTACAGCATACGAGACCCAGTACTTC.

This CDR3 reads CASSRNRAETQYF. The CDR3 bases are TGCGCCAGCAGCCGTAACAGGGCAGAGACCCAGTACTTC. V is TRBV4-1 and J is TRBJ2-5; tentatively, D is TRBD1 (6 bases). This CDR3 spans 13 amino acids. The V end lost 4 bases, the J end lost 4 bases, and 10 bases lay between the germline ends. Germline V gene lookup returns CDR1 MGHRA and CDR2 YSYEKL.

The chain combines TRBV25-1 with TRBJ1-2, with D unresolved. Germline lookup yields CDR1 MGHDK and CDR2 SYGVNS. The CDR3 totals 15 residues. Trimming took 4 bases from V and 4 from J, leaving 16 bases between them. In nucleotides, the CDR3 is TGTGCCAGCAGTGGTAAAACCGGGATTTCCTATGGCTACACCTTC. Translating gives CASSGKTGISYGYTF.

V is TRBV14 and J is TRBJ1-4; TRBD1 matches at 11 bases. With V trimmed by 4 bases and J by 5 bases, 9 bases remained unmatched. Germline V gene sequence: CDR1 SGHDN, CDR2 FVKESK. The CDR3 is 17 amino acids. The DNA for the CDR3 is TGTGCCAGCAGCCCTAGAAGTTGGACAGGGGGCAATGAAAAACTGTTTTTT. It codes for CASSPRSWTGGNEKLFF.

This clone was found once. The junction and the germline gene differ at one end; a read error may be behind it. The CDR3 loop reads CASSWTGTGGYNGQFF. The CDR3, as DNA: TGTGCCAGCAGCTGGACCGGGACAGGGGGCTACAATGGGCAGTTCTTC. The chain couples TRBV5-6 to TRBJ2-1; 12 nucleotides agree with TRBD1. Germline assignment: CDR1 SGHDT and CDR2 YYEEEE. There are 16 residues in the CDR3. Looking up the rest from reference TRBV5-6 and TRBJ2-1 gives the full variable domain: DAGVTQSPTHLIKTRGQQVTLRCSPKSGHDTVSWYQQALGQGPQFIFQYYEEEERQRGNFPDRFSGHQFPNYSSELNVNALLLGDSALYLCASSWTGTGGYNGQFFGPGTRLTVL.

The chain couples TRBV9 to TRBJ1-3; D not certain. Trimming pared 7 bases from V and 0 bases from J, leaving 11 bases between. CDR1 is SGDLS and CDR2 is YYNGEE in the germline V gene. This CDR3 contains 14 residues. The CDR3 here is CASAEGLSGNTIYF. CDR3 nucleotide sequence: TGTGCCAGCGCCGAGGGCCTCTCTGGAAACACCATATATTTT.

The V and J genes are TRBV7-9 and TRBJ2-2; the D gene is possibly TRBD1 (5 bases). Germline V gene data show CDR1 as SEHNR and CDR2 as FQNEAQ (reference sequence). V shed 11 bases and J shed 4 bases, with 17 bases lying between them. CDR3 length equals 14 residues. This CDR3 is CAGTLGESTGELFF. In DNA, the CDR3 is TGTGCCGGCACCCTAGGGGAATCCACCGGGGAGCTGTTTTTT. The variable domain in full, with the rest retrieved from reference TRBV7-9 and TRBJ2-2, is DTGVSQNPRHKITKRGQNVTFRCDPISEHNRLYWYRQTLGQGPEFLTYFQNEAQLEKSRLLSDRFSAERPKGSFSTLEIQRTEQGDSAMYLCAGTLGESTGELFFGEGSRLTVL.

The J gene is TRBJ1-4, the V gene TRBV5-1; 8 bases agree with TRBD1. CDR1 and CDR2 from the germline V gene are SGHRS and YFSETQ. Trimming at V came to 4 bases and at J to 1 base, leaving 3 bases not matched to a gene. This CDR3 has 15 amino acids. CDR3 DNA sequence: TGCGCCAGCAGCCGGACAGGGAGAACTAATGAAAAACTGTTTTTT. This encodes CASSRTGRTNEKLFF.

This clone was picked up one time. The chain links TRBV5-6 to TRBJ1-1; D may be TRBD1 (5 bases). CDR1 SGHDT and CDR2 YYEEEE come from the germline V gene. V gave up 5 bases and J gave up 2 bases, with 19 bases separating them. The CDR3 totals 16 residues. CDR3 region: CASREGAGLLNTEAFF. DNA of the CDR3: TGTGCCAGCAGGGAAGGGGCGGGGCTTCTAAACACTGAAGCTTTCTTT.

The J gene is TRBJ2-3, the V gene TRBV10-3; 12 bases are a match to TRBD2. The trim removed 6 bases at V and 10 bases at J, leaving 11 bases unmatched. This CDR3 is built from 15 residues. The germline V gene encodes CDR1 ENHRY and CDR2 SYGVKD. The CDR3 DNA reads as TGTGCCATCAGCCCCCTAGCGGGGGGGGTTGGGGCGCAGTATTTT. It specifies CAISPLAGGVGAQYF.